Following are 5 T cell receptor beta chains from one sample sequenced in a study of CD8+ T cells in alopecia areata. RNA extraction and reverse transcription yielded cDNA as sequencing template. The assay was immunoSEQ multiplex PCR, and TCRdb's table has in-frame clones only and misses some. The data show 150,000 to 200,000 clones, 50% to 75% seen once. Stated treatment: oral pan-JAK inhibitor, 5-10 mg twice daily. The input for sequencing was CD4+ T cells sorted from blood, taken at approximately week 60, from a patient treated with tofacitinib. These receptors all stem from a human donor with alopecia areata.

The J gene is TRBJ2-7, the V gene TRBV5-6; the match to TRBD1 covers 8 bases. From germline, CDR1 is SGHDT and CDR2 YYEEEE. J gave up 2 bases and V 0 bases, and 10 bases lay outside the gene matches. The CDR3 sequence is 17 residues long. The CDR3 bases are TGTGCCAGCAGCTTGGCCGTCCGGGACAGGCTGACCTACGAGCAGTACTTC. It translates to CASSLAVRDRLTYEQYF.

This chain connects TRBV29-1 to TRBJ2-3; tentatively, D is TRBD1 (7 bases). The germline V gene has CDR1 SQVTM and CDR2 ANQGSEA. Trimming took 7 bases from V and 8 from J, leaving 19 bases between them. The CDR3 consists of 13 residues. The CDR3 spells CSGVQGGLGTQYF. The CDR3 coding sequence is TGCAGCGGAGTGCAGGGGGGCCTCGGTACGCAGTATTTT.

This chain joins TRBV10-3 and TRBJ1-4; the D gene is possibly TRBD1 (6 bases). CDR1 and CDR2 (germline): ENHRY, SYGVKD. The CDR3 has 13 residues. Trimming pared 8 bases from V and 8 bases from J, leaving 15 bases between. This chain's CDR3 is CAIGPGAGEKLFF. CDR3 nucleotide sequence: TGTGCCATCGGTCCGGGGGCAGGAGAAAAACTGTTTTTT.

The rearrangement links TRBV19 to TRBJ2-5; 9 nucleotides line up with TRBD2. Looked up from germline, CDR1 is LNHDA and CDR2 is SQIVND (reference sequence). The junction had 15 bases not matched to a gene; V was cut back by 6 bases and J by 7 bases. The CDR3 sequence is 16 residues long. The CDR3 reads CASSQARTSDLVTQYF. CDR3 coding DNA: TGTGCCAGTAGCCAGGCCCGGACTAGCGATCTCGTGACCCAGTACTTC.

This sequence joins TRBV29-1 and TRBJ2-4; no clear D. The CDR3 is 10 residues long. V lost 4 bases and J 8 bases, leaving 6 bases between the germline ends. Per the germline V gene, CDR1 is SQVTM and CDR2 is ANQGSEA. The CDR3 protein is CSVGIDIQYF. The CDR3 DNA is TGCAGCGTTGGTATAGACATTCAGTACTTC.